This TCR beta chain is from a study of blood T cell repertoires in COVID-19. Study-level information: COVID-19 samples collected from the United States, Italy and Spain covered acute and convalescent phases. The analysed material was cDNA or gDNA that came from T cells, B-cell-depleted T cells, or PBMCs.

As originally analysed: The authors estimated nucleated cell counts from reference gene primer amplification. Measured with immunoSEQ multiplex PCR; TCRdb has only the in-frame clones, and not every one. V and J calls and clone size are copied from that table; D and trimming were computed from the DNA. The sample comprises 120,000 or so clones, 88% of which are singletons, and 1.5% to 1.7% rests with the top ten. V lost 3 bases to trimming and J lost 8 bases, with 17 bases between them. This CDR3 region has 15 residues. Looked up from germline, CDR1 is WSHSY and CDR2 is SAAADI. This receptor was identified in a human donor in a cohort sampled during active COVID-19. Sequenced input: peripheral blood. The chain recombines TRBV10-2 with TRBJ2-1; tentative D call: TRBD1 (5 bases). The CDR3 here is CASSDHGIRVDEQFF. The CDR3 nucleotides are TGCGCCAGCAGTGACCACGGTATCAGGGTCGATGAGCAGTTCTTC.